The 26 T cell receptor beta chains below were found in one sample sequenced in a study of T cell repertoires in cytomegalovirus infection. TCRdb independently ran MiXCR on the reads; one entry per CDR3 protein. Of fewer than 130,000 distinct CDR3 sequences in the sample, under 50% were seen once. Antigen specificity for these receptors is unknown. This material consisted of CD8+ T cells from cultured PBMCs, taken from culture after CMV antigen stimulation. These receptors were obtained from a human donor in good health (CMV status not recorded). Some clones in this sample may be carry-over from other donors' samples.

This chain joins TRBV29-1 and TRBJ2-1; no firm D call. This CDR3 is built from 14 residues. Deletions cut 0 bases from V and 4 bases from J, with 10 bases between. Germline CDR1 reads SQVTM; CDR2 reads ANQGSEA. The CDR3 is CSVEEENSYNEQFF. DNA for the CDR3: TGCAGCGTTGAAGAGGAAAACTCATACAATGAGCAGTTCTTC.

The chain links TRBV7-8 to TRBJ1-6; D may be TRBD1 (6 bases). V shed 7 bases and J shed 10 bases, with 14 bases lying between them. The germline gives CDR1 SGHVS, CDR2 FQNEAQ. The CDR3 sequence is 13 residues long. DNA for the CDR3: TGTGCCAGCAACCGGGACACCGGATCACCCCTCCACTTT. It yields the protein CASNRDTGSPLHF.

V and J are TRBV4-1 and TRBJ2-5, with D possibly being TRBD1 (6 bases). V gave up 4 bases and J gave up 5 bases, with 17 bases separating them. The CDR3 loop spans 15 amino acids. Germline CDR1 and CDR2: MGHRA and YSYEKL. In nucleotides, the CDR3 is TGCGCCAGCAGCCGGGACATAGGGGTAGGGGAGACCCAGTACTTC. Protein product: CASSRDIGVGETQYF.

The CDR3 DNA reads as TGTGCCAGCAGCTTACCTTTAGCGGGGGGGAGCACAGATACGCAGTATTTT. Protein sequence: CASSLPLAGGSTDTQYF. The chain uses TRBV7-9 and TRBJ2-3; 11 bases map to TRBD2. This CDR3 has 17 amino acids. CDR1 is SEHNR, CDR2 FQNEAQ, per germline (reference sequence). Trimming at V came to 2 bases and at J to 0 bases, leaving 4 bases not matched to a gene.

This clonotype showed up just a few times. The V gene is TRBV7-6, the J gene TRBJ2-1; TRBD2 matches 15 bases. Trimming at V came to 3 bases and at J to 7 bases, leaving 7 bases not matched to a gene. The CDR3 runs 17 residues. From germline, CDR1 is SGHVS and CDR2 FNYEAQ. The CDR3 DNA reads as TGTGCCAGCAGCTTCGGACTAGCGGGGGGGCTGAGGAATGAGCAGTTCTTC. Amino acid sequence: CASSFGLAGGLRNEQFF.

Written as DNA, the CDR3 is TGCGCCAGCAGCTTGGGCGGGGACGCTTTTAGTGAGCAGTTCTTC. Translating it yields CASSLGGDAFSEQFF. The chain carries TRBV5-1 and TRBJ2-1; a weak D match, TRBD2 (6 bases). Germline V CDR1 and CDR2: SGHRS, YFSETQ. The CDR3 extends over 15 amino acids. The ends were cut back, 0 bases at V and 9 bases at J, with 16 bases in the middle.

This clonotype is a singleton in its sample. The chain is built from TRBV7-9 and TRBJ2-5; TRBD2 might be the D (7 bases). Germline-derived CDR1 and CDR2 are SEHNR and FQNEAQ (reference sequence). This CDR3 spans 16 amino acids. V was trimmed by 1 base and J by 2 bases, leaving 14 bases between them. The CDR3 spells CASSLGGGPLQETQYF. The CDR3 DNA reads TGTGCCAGCAGCTTAGGGGGGGGCCCACTTCAAGAGACCCAGTACTTC.

V usage is TRBV19 and J usage is TRBJ2-1, with TRBD2 matching 8 bases. The germline gives CDR1 LNHDA, CDR2 SQIVND (reference sequence). Losses at the gene ends were 4 bases for V and 9 bases for J; bases not matched to a gene: 5. CDR3 length: 13 amino acids. CDR3 coding DNA: TGTGCCAGTAGTAAGGGACTAGTGATTGAGCAGTTCTTC. Amino acids: CASSKGLVIEQFF.

The table lists this clonotype with a few counts. The chain joins TRBV7-6 to TRBJ2-7; D remains ambiguous. In germline, CDR1 is SGHVS, CDR2 FNYEAQ. V was trimmed by 2 bases and J by 0 bases, leaving 5 bases between them. The CDR3 totals 13 residues. For the CDR3, the DNA is TGTGCCAGCAGCTTACAGGACTCCTACGAGCAGTACTTC. Residues: CASSLQDSYEQYF.

The J gene is TRBJ1-2, the V gene TRBV24-1; 7 bases match TRBD1. The V segment lost 4 bases and the J segment 4 bases; nucleotides outside the gene matches: 8. Germline lookup yields CDR1 KGHDR and CDR2 SFDVKD. This CDR3 has 15 amino acids. The CDR3 sequence is CATSEREGAGYGYTF. CDR3 DNA: TGTGCCACCAGTGAGAGAGAGGGGGCCGGCTATGGCTACACCTTC.

The chain combines TRBV28 with TRBJ2-3; the match to TRBD1 covers 8 bases. V shed 8 bases and J 1 base; nucleotides not matched to a gene: 8. Germline CDR1 is MDHEN and CDR2 is SYDVKM. This CDR3 is built from 15 residues. The CDR3 loop is CASPRDRGGTDTQYF. The CDR3 DNA reads as TGTGCCAGCCCGAGAGACAGGGGCGGCACAGATACGCAGTATTTT.

This clonotype was detected ten times or more. The chain links TRBV7-2 to TRBJ2-3; 14 nucleotides agree with TRBD2. V lost 3 bases and J lost 0; bases outside the gene matches: 5. Germline CDR1 is SGHTA and CDR2 is FQGNSA. The CDR3 extends over 18 amino acids. CDR3 amino acids: CASSFLGLAGESTDTQYF. The DNA for the CDR3 is TGTGCCAGCAGCTTCCTGGGACTAGCGGGGGAGAGCACAGATACGCAGTATTTT. The variable domain in full, with the rest retrieved from reference TRBV7-2 and TRBJ2-3, is GAGVSQSPSNKVTEKGKDVELRCDPISGHTALYWYRQSLGQGLEFLIYFQGNSAPDKSGLPSDRFSAERTGGSVSTLTIQRTQQEDSAVYLCASSFLGLAGESTDTQYFGPGTRLTVL.

This clonotype occurred a few times. The rearrangement uses TRBV9 and TRBJ1-1, with TRBD1 as a possible D gene (6 bases). The CDR3 runs to 15 residues. The germline V gene has CDR1 SGDLS and CDR2 YYNGEE. V dropped 7 bases and J dropped 0 bases, with 16 bases sitting between them. The CDR3 region is CASRPGAVVNTEAFF. DNA for the CDR3: TGTGCCAGCCGTCCAGGGGCCGTGGTGAACACTGAAGCTTTCTTT.

This clonotype was seen at least ten times. V usage is TRBV19 and J usage is TRBJ2-7; D is possibly TRBD1 (5 bases). V was shortened by 5 bases and J by 0 bases, with 11 bases between the two germline ends. The CDR3 has 14 amino acids. The germline CDR1 and CDR2 sequences are LNHDA and SQIVND (reference sequence). CDR3 in DNA: TGTGCCAGTAGTCTCCCAGACAGCTCCTACGAGCAGTACTTC. It translates to CASSLPDSSYEQYF.

The J gene is TRBJ2-1, the V gene TRBV6-6, with TRBD2 identical over 9 bases. Germline CDR1 reads MNHNY; CDR2 reads SVGAGI (reference sequence). The CDR3 runs to 17 residues. V was clipped by 7 bases and J by 6 bases; unmatched bases: 16. CDR3 DNA sequence: TGTGCCAGCACCCGTCCCGGGTGGCGGGGGGGCCTCAATGAGCAGTTCTTC. Translation: CASTRPGWRGGLNEQFF.

The J gene is TRBJ1-4, the V gene TRBV7-9; no clear D gene. The CDR3 runs to 13 residues. Germline V gene lookup returns CDR1 SEHNR and CDR2 FQNEAQ (reference sequence). V lost 1 base, J lost 5 bases, and 5 bases lay in between. The CDR3 reads CASSLGLNEKLFF. The CDR3 bases are TGTGCCAGCAGCTTAGGTCTAAATGAAAAACTGTTTTTT.

The chain employs TRBV6-5 and TRBJ2-4, with 13 positions matching TRBD2. The CDR3 runs 19 residues. Germline CDR1 is MNHEY and CDR2 is SVGAGI. The junction had 10 bases not matched to a gene; V was cut back by 5 bases and J by 0 bases. This chain's CDR3 is CASSRGLAGSRVAKNIQYF. The DNA for the CDR3 is TGTGCCAGCAGTCGGGGACTAGCGGGGTCCCGGGTAGCCAAAAACATTCAGTACTTC.

In this sample, this clonotype turned up many times. The chain joins TRBV28 to TRBJ1-5; D might be TRBD1 (6 bases). Trimming left V 3 bases short and J 0 bases short, with 9 bases between. CDR1 and CDR2 from the germline V gene are MDHEN and SYDVKM. This CDR3 has 15 residues. The CDR3 protein is CASSLTGYSNQPQHF. CDR3 coding DNA: TGTGCCAGCAGTTTGACAGGCTATAGCAATCAGCCCCAGCATTTT.

Many counts were recorded for this clonotype. The chain combines TRBV12-3 or TRBV12-4 with TRBJ1-1; D is ambiguous. V shed 3 bases and J shed 1 base, with 6 bases lying between them. The CDR3 has 13 amino acids. The CDR3 here is CASSLGPNTEAFF. The CDR3 DNA follows: TGTGCCAGCAGTTTGGGCCCGAACACTGAAGCTTTCTTT.

The chain carries TRBV30 and TRBJ2-5, with TRBD1 matching over 8 bases. Germline V gene sequence: CDR1 GTSNPN, CDR2 SVGIG (reference sequence). J was trimmed by 5 bases and V by 0 bases; bases with no gene match: 8. This CDR3 region has 15 residues. This chain's CDR3 is CAWSVGQGAGETQYF. In nucleotides, the CDR3 is TGTGCCTGGAGTGTGGGGCAGGGGGCAGGGGAGACCCAGTACTTC. The full variable domain, in which reference TRBV30 and TRBJ2-5 provide the parts outside the CDR3, is SQTIHQWPATLVQPVGSPLSLECTVEGTSNPNLYWYRQAAGRGLQLLFYSVGIGQISSEVPQNLSASRPQDRQFILSSKKLLLSDSGFYLCAWSVGQGAGETQYFGPGTRLLVL.

The chain uses TRBV7-2 and TRBJ2-1, with no clear D. Trimming took off 2 bases at V and 7 bases at J, with 9 bases between the two ends. Germline V gene sequence: CDR1 SGHTA, CDR2 FQGNSA. The CDR3 spans 13 residues. The CDR3, as DNA: TGTGCCAGCAGCTTAAGACAAGCGAATGAGCAGTTCTTC. It codes for CASSLRQANEQFF.

This clonotype showed up just a few times. This chain links TRBV7-8 with TRBJ2-7; tentatively, D is TRBD1 (5 bases). The CDR3 has 15 residues. V dropped 6 bases and J dropped 5 bases, with 20 bases sitting between them. Germline V gives CDR1 SGHVS, CDR2 FQNEAQ. The CDR3 DNA sequence: TGTGCCAGCAGTAGGGTAGGGGCAGGGAACGACGAGCAGTACTTC. This encodes CASSRVGAGNDEQYF.

CDR3 DNA sequence: TGTGCCAGGATGGCAGGGGCCTCGGAGGAGCAGTTCTTC. Protein sequence: CARMAGASEEQFF. This sequence joins TRBV2 and TRBJ2-1; tentative D call: TRBD1 (6 bases). V lost 9 bases and J lost 10, with 19 bases in between. This CDR3 region has 13 residues. Germline CDR1 and CDR2: SNHLY and FYNNEI. Based on the CDR3 plus reference TRBV2 and TRBJ2-1, the full variable domain is EPEVTQTPSHQVTQMGQEVILRCVPISNHLYFYWYRQILGQKVEFLVSFYNNEISEKSEIFDDQFSVERPDGSNFTLKIRSTKLEDSAMYFCARMAGASEEQFFGPGTRLTVL.

This clonotype showed up just once. This chain links TRBV6-5 with TRBJ2-6, with D unclear. The CDR3 loop spans 15 amino acids. With 6 bases removed from V and 3 bases from J, the gap between germline ends came to 12 bases. Germline V lookup: CDR1 MNHEY, CDR2 SVGAGI. CDR3 sequence: CASSLEANGANVLTF. In DNA, the CDR3 is TGTGCCAGCAGCCTCGAAGCAAATGGGGCCAACGTCCTGACTTTC.

This clonotype was observed a handful of times. The chain has TRBV7-2 and TRBJ1-2; D is perhaps TRBD1 (5 bases). Trimming removed 5 bases from V and 3 bases from J, with 16 bases in between. The CDR3 extends over 15 amino acids. Germline lookup yields CDR1 SGHTA and CDR2 FQGNSA. The CDR3 DNA is TGTGCCAGCAGCCGCCCGTCACAAGGGGACTATGGCTACACCTTC. Translated, it gives CASSRPSQGDYGYTF. The whole variable domain, remainder taken from reference TRBV7-2 and TRBJ1-2, is GAGVSQSPSNKVTEKGKDVELRCDPISGHTALYWYRQSLGQGLEFLIYFQGNSAPDKSGLPSDRFSAERTGGSVSTLTIQRTQQEDSAVYLCASSRPSQGDYGYTFGSGTRLTVV.

The chain uses TRBV5-4 and TRBJ2-1; 10 bases align to TRBD1. Germline lookup yields CDR1 SGHNT and CDR2 YYREEE (reference sequence). The CDR3 loop spans 16 amino acids. V lost 5 bases and J lost 9; bases outside the gene matches: 14. The CDR3 DNA is TGTGCCAGCAGTTTTTCCCCGGGACAGGGGCGGTCTGAGCAGTTCTTC. Translated: CASSFSPGQGRSEQFF.